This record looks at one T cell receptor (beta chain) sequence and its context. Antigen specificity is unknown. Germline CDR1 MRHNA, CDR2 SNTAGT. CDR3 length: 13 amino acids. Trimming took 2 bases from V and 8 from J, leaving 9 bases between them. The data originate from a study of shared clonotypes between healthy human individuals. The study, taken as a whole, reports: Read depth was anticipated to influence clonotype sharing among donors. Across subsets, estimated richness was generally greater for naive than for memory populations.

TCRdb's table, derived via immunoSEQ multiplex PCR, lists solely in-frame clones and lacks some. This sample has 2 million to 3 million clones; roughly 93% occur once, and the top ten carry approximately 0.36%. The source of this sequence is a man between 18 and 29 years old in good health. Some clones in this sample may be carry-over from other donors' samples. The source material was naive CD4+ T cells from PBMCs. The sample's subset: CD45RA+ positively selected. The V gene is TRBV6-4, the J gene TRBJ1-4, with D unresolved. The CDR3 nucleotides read TGTGCCAGCAGTGACAGGAAGCCGGAAAAACTGTTTTTT. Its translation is CASSDRKPEKLFF.